A single sample is the source of the 5 T cell receptor beta chains below, sequenced in a study of cytomegalovirus exposure and HLA in healthy donors. Use of 60 Vbeta and 13 Jbeta primers characterized the PCR. Some clones are missing from TCRdb's copy, which holds only in-frame ones; the method was immunoSEQ multiplex PCR. The table records some 250,000 clones, more than 75% of them present only once. Sequenced input: PBMCs. These receptors were taken from a woman aged 40 to 50 in good health and CMV-seropositive.

This sequence joins TRBV5-1 and TRBJ2-7, with D perhaps matching TRBD1 (5 bases). From germline, CDR1 is SGHRS and CDR2 YFSETQ. CDR3 length: 14 residues. V was trimmed by 1 base and J by 3 bases, leaving 11 bases between them. The DNA for the CDR3 is TGCGCCAGCAGCTTGAAGGGGAACGGCTACGAGCAGTACTTC. This gives the protein CASSLKGNGYEQYF.

This sequence joins TRBV30 and TRBJ1-2; a weak D match, TRBD1 (6 bases). Germline lookup yields CDR1 GTSNPN and CDR2 SVGIG (reference sequence). The CDR3 is made up of 13 amino acids. The V and J ends lost 4 bases and 8 bases respectively, with 17 bases between them. This chain's CDR3 is CAWNVGQGQGYTF. DNA for the CDR3: TGTGCCTGGAATGTAGGGCAGGGGCAAGGCTACACCTTC.

The rearrangement uses TRBV29-1 and TRBJ2-2, with TRBD1 identical over 8 bases. CDR1 is SQVTM, CDR2 ANQGSEA, per germline. V shed 7 bases, J shed 4 bases, and the junction held 5 bases outside the gene matches. The CDR3 runs 13 residues. The CDR3 reads CSADRVGTGELFF. CDR3 bases: TGCAGCGCGGACAGGGTTGGCACCGGGGAGCTGTTTTTT.

The chain combines TRBV29-1 with TRBJ1-6; TRBD1 might be the D (6 bases). Germline V gene data show CDR1 as SQVTM and CDR2 as ANQGSEA. Trimming removed 8 bases from V and 10 bases from J, with 24 bases in between. The length of the CDR3 is 15 residues. CDR3 nucleotide sequence: TGCAGCCGAGTGGGGGCCCCGGGCCTAGGGTCACCCCTCCACTTT. Its translation: CSRVGAPGLGSPLHF.

This clone was observed a handful of times. This rearrangement joins TRBV10-3 to TRBJ1-2; 9 nucleotides agree with TRBD1. V gave up 8 bases and J gave up 2 bases; unmatched junction bases: 0. CDR1 and CDR2 from the germline V gene are ENHRY and SYGVKD. The CDR3 loop spans 12 amino acids. The CDR3 here is CAIGTGNYGYTF. The CDR3 bases are TGTGCCATCGGGACAGGGAACTATGGCTACACCTTC.